The rows below give T cell receptor beta chains drawn from one sample of a study of T cell responses to AZD1222 COVID-19 vaccine. Using immunoSEQ multiplex PCR, the repertoire was profiled, and TCRdb retains in-frame clones only, with some absent. The data contain 100,000 to 150,000 clones, about 79% of them seen just once; the ten biggest clones take up 25% to 35%. Material: peripheral blood, obtained 28 days after the second AZD1222 dose. The receptors come from an adult who received the AZD1222 COVID-19 vaccine. Both conserved end residues are part of each CDR3. A D gene is named only where the DNA matches it firmly. Rows give clone size only sometimes, using once, few, many, or a class for an expanded clone.

CDR3 protein: CASSIQGAMGSPLHF
CDR3 DNA: TGTGCCAGTAGTATACAGGGGGCGATGGGTTCACCCCTCCACTTT
clone size: few
CDR3 length: 15
D gene: TRBD1
V gene: TRBV19
J gene: TRBJ1-6

CDR3 protein: CASSRTFTQYF
CDR3 DNA: TGTGCCAGCAGCCGGACCTTTACGCAGTATTTT
clone size: .
CDR3 length: 11
D gene: .
V gene: TRBV7-9
J gene: TRBJ2-3

CDR3 protein: CASSYWSSYSGNTIYF
CDR3 DNA: TGTGCCAGCAGCTATTGGAGCAGTTACTCTGGAAACACCATATATTTT
clone size: .
CDR3 length: 16
D gene: .
V gene: TRBV5-5
J gene: TRBJ1-3

CDR3 protein: CASSQDRGVNTGELFF
CDR3 DNA: TGTGCCAGCAGCCAAGACAGGGGCGTCAACACCGGGGAGCTGTTTTTT
clone size: .
CDR3 length: 16
D gene: .
V gene: TRBV4-2
J gene: TRBJ2-2

CDR3 protein: CASSSVGGGLNGELFF
CDR3 DNA: TGTGCCAGCAGCTCCGTAGGCGGGGGGCTTAACGGGGAGCTGTTTTTT
clone size: few
CDR3 length: 16
D gene: TRBD2
V gene: TRBV11-2
J gene: TRBJ2-2

CDR3 protein: CASSFSAIGLGAFF
CDR3 DNA: TGTGCCAGCAGCTTCTCTGCGATAGGGCTCGGAGCTTTCTTT
clone size: few
CDR3 length: 14
D gene: .
V gene: TRBV7-2
J gene: TRBJ1-1

CDR3 protein: CSATGVEQYF
CDR3 DNA: TGCAGTGCTACAGGGGTCGAGCAGTACTTC
clone size: .
CDR3 length: 10
D gene: .
V gene: TRBV20-1
J gene: TRBJ2-7

CDR3 protein: CASSGAGKGDTEAFF
CDR3 DNA: TGTGCCAGCAGTGGTGCAGGGAAAGGAGACACTGAAGCTTTCTTT
clone size: .
CDR3 length: 15
D gene: .
V gene: TRBV2
J gene: TRBJ1-1

CDR3 protein: CAISGVGYEQYF
CDR3 DNA: TGTGCCATCAGCGGGGTAGGGTACGAGCAGTACTTC
clone size: .
CDR3 length: 12
D gene: .
V gene: TRBV10-3
J gene: TRBJ2-7

CDR3 protein: CSVELYQGYGYTF
CDR3 DNA: TGCAGCGTTGAACTCTACCAGGGCTATGGCTACACCTTC
clone size: once
CDR3 length: 13
D gene: .
V gene: TRBV29-1
J gene: TRBJ1-2

CDR3 protein: CAWSGAWNPGEQYF
CDR3 DNA: TGTGCCTGGAGTGGGGCATGGAACCCTGGGGAGCAGTACTTC
clone size: few
CDR3 length: 14
D gene: .
V gene: TRBV30
J gene: TRBJ2-7